This T cell receptor beta chain was found in a study of blood T cell repertoires in COVID-19. Study details: The study drew acute and convalescent COVID-19 samples from the United States, Italy and Spain.

Using immunoSEQ multiplex PCR, the repertoire was profiled, and TCRdb retains in-frame clones only, with some absent. In the table there are about 130,000 clones, roughly four fifths of which are singletons. Germline V gene data show CDR1 as MNHEY and CDR2 as SVGAGI. Trimming left V 5 bases short and J 8 bases short, with 15 bases between. The CDR3 loop spans 14 amino acids. The specimen was peripheral blood. The TCR sequence derives from a woman between 45 and 60 years old with acute or convalescent COVID-19. This rearrangement joins TRBV6-5 to TRBJ1-4; D unresolved. The CDR3 sequence is CASSPVERGEKLFF. The CDR3 coding sequence is TGTGCCAGCAGTCCTGTAGAACGAGGAGAAAAACTGTTTTTT.